Sequencing of this T cell receptor beta chain was carried out in a study of T cells after yellow fever vaccination. Regarding the study as a whole: Subsequent to the booster, the majority of primary-vaccination clones reappeared (less than 97% CD4, approximately 90% CD8). The secondary T-cell response peaked on day 5, not day 15, but was weaker.

TCR cDNA, made by 5'RACE template switching, carried an added universal primer site and UMIs. MiXCR, applied by TCRdb to the 5' RACE reads, yields one record per CDR3 protein. The data show a few hundred thousand distinct CDR3 sequences, over 8% seen once. This clonotype was observed many times. What it binds is not known. From germline, CDR1 is SEHNR and CDR2 FQNEAQ (reference sequence). V lost 3 bases to trimming and J lost 0 bases; unmatched junction nucleotides: 4. The CDR3 spans 16 residues. This chain joins TRBV7-9 and TRBJ1-4, with 7 nucleotides matching TRBD1. The TCR sequence derives from a man between 18 and 35 years old who received the YFV17D yellow fever vaccine. Sequences were derived from PBMCs, sampled on the day of the first yellow fever vaccination. The CDR3 bases are TGTGCCAGCAGCTTGAGACAGGGCTCAACTAATGAAAAACTGTTTTTT. Translation: CASSLRQGSTNEKLFF.